This TCR beta chain was captured by sequencing in a study of cytomegalovirus exposure and HLA in healthy donors. The PCR ran on 60 Vbeta and 13 Jbeta primers. Sequencing used immunoSEQ multiplex PCR; TCRdb keeps in-frame clones, though not all of them. The listing records approximately 120,000 clones. Germline V CDR1 and CDR2: GTSNPN, SVGIG (reference sequence). The CDR3 runs 13 residues. V was clipped by 4 bases and J by 7 bases, with 11 bases between them. The sequence derives from a man aged 40-55 years in good health and CMV-seronegative. The sample consisted of PBMCs. The gene calls are TRBV30 and TRBJ1-6, with D possibly being TRBD1 (5 bases). CDR3 nucleotides: TGTGCCTGGAAGTGGCAGGGAAATTCACCCCTCCACTTT. This translates into CAWKWQGNSPLHF.